These T cell receptor beta chains were read from a single sample in a study of OX40 agonist ivuxolimab in advanced cancers. Data came from immunoSEQ multiplex PCR; TCRdb stores just in-frame clones and leaves some out. The data show 83,000 or so clones, with approximately 86% seen just once and approximately 2% held by the top ten. Sequences were derived from CD4+ or CD8+ T cells sorted from blood, sampled in a trial of the OX40 agonist ivuxolimab. All receptors derive from an adult with an advanced solid tumor such as melanoma, head and neck, liver or kidney cancer. Both conserved end residues are part of each CDR3. The D gene is left open where the match is weak. A row's size may be missing; if present it is once, few, many or a size class.

>TRBV4-3|.|TRBJ1-3|TRBD1
TGCGCCAGCAGCCAAGGTGGCTCAGGGGGCCCAGGAAACACCATATATTTT
CASSQGGSGGPGNTIYF
>TRBV7-2|.|TRBJ2-1|.
TGTGCCAGCAGCCACGGGCCGCCGGGGTCTTTTTCCGATGAGCAGTTCTTC
CASSHGPPGSFSDEQFF
>TRBV27|.|TRBJ1-6|.
TGTGCCAGCAGTTTATCGATCACCAGGGGAGTACCCCTCCACTTT
CASSLSITRGVPLHF
>TRBV5-6|.|TRBJ2-1|.
TGTGCCAGCAGCTTGGTAGGCCACTCAAGGACAAATGAGCAGTTCTTC
CASSLVGHSRTNEQFF
>TRBV27|.|TRBJ2-3|.
TGTGCCAGCAGTCCTAGCGTCACAGATACGCAGTATTTT
CASSPSVTDTQYF
>TRBV7-3|.|TRBJ2-3|TRBD2
TGTGCCAGCAGCCCGGGGGGGGTGGGAACAGATACGCAGTATTTT
CASSPGGVGTDTQYF
>TRBV6-6|.|TRBJ2-7|.
TGTGCCAGCAGTGCGACGAGTCCGGGGTACGAGCAGTACTTC
CASSATSPGYEQYF
>TRBV6-5|.|TRBJ2-7|.
TGTGCCAGCAGTTTTCCGACACCTGAAGAGCAGTACTTC
CASSFPTPEEQYF
>TRBV4-1|.|TRBJ2-1|.
TGCGCCAGCAGCCAAGTACTCCCTAGAAAAATCCATGAGCAGTTCTTC
CASSQVLPRKIHEQFF
>TRBV6-6|.|TRBJ1-6|.
TGTGCCAGCAGCCCGACAGCTAATTCACCCCTCCACTTT
CASSPTANSPLHF
>TRBV6-6|.|TRBJ2-2|.
TGTGCCAGCAGCTCTAGAGGGTTCACCGGGGAGCTGTTTTTT
CASSSRGFTGELFF
>TRBV28|once|TRBJ1-4|TRBD1
TGTGCCAGCAGAACTGGACAGGGGAGCGAAAAACTGTTTTTT
CASRTGQGSEKLFF